Given below is one T cell receptor (beta chain) in context. Antigen: not known. This record belongs to a study of T cell repertoires in ileal Crohn's disease. Study-level findings and limits: Clonality above 26.8% at surgery always came with endoscopic recurrence. Sorted CD8 T cells held more high-frequency clones than CD4.

Each sample's TCRB immunosequencing used about 470 nanograms of biopsy DNA. The method was immunoSEQ multiplex PCR; TCRdb's version includes in-frame clones alone and lacks a portion of them. The sample shows about 2,300 clones, around three quarters of them seen only once. J gave up 6 bases and V 0 bases, and 11 bases lay outside the gene matches. This CDR3 comprises 18 residues. Germline lookup yields CDR1 LGHNA and CDR2 YSLEER. Source material: ileal tissue. The source of this sequence is an adult with Crohn's disease. This chain uses TRBV4-3 with TRBJ2-2, with TRBD2 matching 9 bases. Written as DNA, the CDR3 is TGCGCCAGCAGCCAAGATGGGATTGCGGGGGGGCCATCCGGGGAGCTGTTTTTT. Protein: CASSQDGIAGGPSGELFF.